This T cell receptor (beta chain) derives from a study of blood T cells in healthy people across ages. Concerning this clonotype itself: What it binds is not known.

Study-wide findings and caveats: Diversity of TCR beta correlated strongly with naive T cell percentage. Leaving the PBMCs unsorted stopped any conclusive comparison of naive versus antigen-experienced cells.

Together with a sample-barcoded 5' primer, a J-beta primer mix was included in a second PCR lasting roughly 7 to 11 cycles. Using its own MiXCR run on the 5' RACE reads, TCRdb lists one record per CDR3 protein. The sample consists of hundreds of thousands of distinct CDR3 sequences, about 51% of them appearing once. Donors were healthy Caucasian individuals from Russia aged roughly 6 to 90. Samples each had at least 5.5 micrograms of total RNA extracted. In germline, CDR1 is SGHVS, CDR2 FNYEAQ. The CDR3 runs 16 residues. The J gene is TRBJ2-4, the V gene TRBV7-6; 9 nucleotides align to TRBD1. The end of the DNA is better explained by TRBJ2-7, so the J call may be wrong. Sequencing input: blood. The receptor's source is a woman older than 75 in good health. The chain's CDR3 is CASSYGGQGNSYEQYF. The CDR3 DNA is TGTGCCAGCAGCTACGGGGGACAGGGTAATTCCTACGAGCAGTACTTC.